This entry lists 23 T cell receptor beta chains sequenced from one sample in a study of blood T cell repertoires in COVID-19. Profiled with immunoSEQ multiplex PCR; TCRdb holds only in-frame clones, not every one. The table lists about 210,000 clones, roughly 85% of them singletons, with 3% to 4.5% in the top ten. What was sequenced was PBMCs or T cells enriched from blood (not recorded which). These receptors all stem from a woman aged 35 to 49 with acute COVID-19.

This clone came up a few times. V is TRBV5-6 and J is TRBJ2-1; no clear D. Per germline, CDR1 SGHDT and CDR2 YYEEEE. Trimming left V 0 bases short and J 1 base short, with 11 bases between. This CDR3 region has 16 residues. In nucleotides, the CDR3 is TGTGCCAGCAGCTTGGGCGCACTTTTTTCCTACAATGAGCAGTTCTTC. Encoded protein: CASSLGALFSYNEQFF.

V and J are TRBV11-3 and TRBJ1-1; 8 positions agree with TRBD1. V lost 4 bases, J lost 5 bases, and 9 bases stayed unmatched. Germline values: CDR1 SGHNT, CDR2 YENEEA. The CDR3 length is 15 residues. Here the CDR3 reads CASSSHRGRGTEAFF. In nucleotides, the CDR3 is TGTGCCAGCAGCTCACACAGGGGGAGAGGAACTGAAGCTTTCTTT.

CDR3 DNA sequence: TGTGCCAGCAGTAGCCATAACTATGGCTACACCTTC. Encoded protein: CASSSHNYGYTF. The genes are TRBV28 and TRBJ1-2; D is uncertain. The V end was cut by 5 bases, the J end by 1 base, with 5 bases between. Per germline, CDR1 MDHEN and CDR2 SYDVKM. The CDR3 length is 12 residues.

This clone was seen a handful of times. This chain connects TRBV5-6 to TRBJ1-5; D is perhaps TRBD1 (5 bases). The CDR3 runs to 13 residues. Trimming took 2 bases from V and 3 from J, leaving 6 bases between them. Per the germline V gene, CDR1 is SGHDT and CDR2 is YYEEEE. In nucleotides, the CDR3 is TGTGCCAGCAGCTTAGGGGACAATCAGCCCCAGCATTTT. Its translation is CASSLGDNQPQHF.

This clone was detected only once. This chain connects TRBV18 to TRBJ1-1; D call uncertain. This CDR3 spans 13 amino acids. CDR1 is KGHSH and CDR2 is LQKENI in the germline V gene. Trimming removed 7 bases at V and 0 bases at J, with 9 bases between. In nucleotides, the CDR3 is TGTGCCAGCTTGCGGAGCATGAACACTGAAGCTTTCTTT. It translates to CASLRSMNTEAFF.

The table lists this clone with a count of one. This chain links TRBV2 with TRBJ1-3; D perhaps matches TRBD1 (6 bases). CDR3 length: 13 amino acids. V lost 10 bases and J 4 bases, leaving 14 bases between the germline ends. Germline values: CDR1 SNHLY, CDR2 FYNNEI. The DNA of the CDR3 is TGTGCCATCCCGGACAGCCTGGGAAACACCATATATTTT. Translation: CAIPDSLGNTIYF. Full variable domain (outside the CDR3, taken from reference TRBV2 and TRBJ1-3): EPEVTQTPSHQVTQMGQEVILRCVPISNHLYFYWYRQILGQKVEFLVSFYNNEISEKSEIFDDQFSVERPDGSNFTLKIRSTKLEDSAMYFCAIPDSLGNTIYFGEGSWLTVV.

The chain combines TRBV7-3 with TRBJ1-1; D perhaps matches TRBD1 (5 bases). Looked up from germline, CDR1 is SGHTA and CDR2 is FQGTGA. The CDR3 contains 15 residues. V lost 3 bases to trimming and J lost 1 base, with 12 bases between them. CDR3 sequence: CASSFDSSKNTEAFF. CDR3 in DNA: TGTGCCAGCAGCTTTGACAGCTCTAAGAACACTGAAGCTTTCTTT.

The chain recombines TRBV7-3 with TRBJ2-7, with TRBD1 identical over 8 bases. There are 15 residues in the CDR3. J lost 1 base, V lost 4 bases, and 6 bases had no gene match. Germline CDR1 SGHTA, CDR2 FQGTGA. The CDR3 DNA follows: TGTGCCAGCAGCTCTCAGGGGGCCCCATCCTACGAGCAGTACTTC. It encodes CASSSQGAPSYEQYF.

The rearrangement uses TRBV4-1 and TRBJ2-7; 8 nucleotides align to TRBD1. The ends lost 1 base at V and 2 bases at J; junction bases unmatched: 13. The CDR3 sequence is 18 residues long. The germline gives CDR1 MGHRA, CDR2 YSYEKL. The CDR3, as DNA: TGCGCCAGCAGCCAAGTCCCAGGGACAGGATATCAAGCCTACGAGCAGTACTTC. Translating it yields CASSQVPGTGYQAYEQYF.

The V and J genes are TRBV2 and TRBJ2-7; TRBD1 matches at 7 bases. The CDR3 extends over 14 amino acids. Germline-derived CDR1 and CDR2 are SNHLY and FYNNEI. V trimming: 4 bases; J trimming: 0 bases; junction bases outside the gene matches: 3. CDR3 DNA: TGTGCCAGCAGTGTCACAGGGGCCTCCTACGAGCAGTACTTC. Its translation: CASSVTGASYEQYF.

The chain couples TRBV2 to TRBJ1-5; D might be TRBD1 (6 bases). This CDR3 spans 15 amino acids. V dropped 6 bases and J dropped 0 bases, with 12 bases sitting between them. In germline, CDR1 is SNHLY, CDR2 FYNNEI. In DNA form, the CDR3 reads TGTGCCAGCAGCAGACAGGAGATTAGCAATCAGCCCCAGCATTTT. This gives the protein CASSRQEISNQPQHF.

The chain has TRBV5-5 and TRBJ2-3; 8 nucleotides agree with TRBD1. Losses at the gene ends were 2 bases for V and 6 bases for J; bases not matched to a gene: 5. Germline V CDR1 and CDR2: SGHKS, YYEKEE (reference sequence). The CDR3 totals 14 residues. CDR3 amino acids: CASSFADRVDTQYF. The DNA of the CDR3 is TGTGCCAGCAGCTTCGCGGACAGGGTGGATACGCAGTATTTT.

The rearrangement links TRBV7-9 to TRBJ2-1; 8 bases line up with TRBD2. The V segment lost 6 bases and the J segment 7 bases; nucleotides outside the gene matches: 11. The CDR3 covers 15 residues. Germline V gene data show CDR1 as SEHNR and CDR2 as FQNEAQ (reference sequence). The CDR3 coding sequence is TGTGCCAGCAGTCTTAGTGCGGGAGGTGGGAATGAGCAGTTCTTC. This encodes CASSLSAGGGNEQFF. Supplemented by reference TRBV7-9 and TRBJ2-1, the full variable domain reads DTGVSQNPRHKITKRGQNVTFRCDPISEHNRLYWYRQTLGQGPEFLTYFQNEAQLEKSRLLSDRFSAERPKGSFSTLEIQRTEQGDSAMYLCASSLSAGGGNEQFFGPGTRLTVL.

The V and J genes are TRBV5-1 and TRBJ1-3; 7 nucleotides align to TRBD1. This CDR3 spans 20 amino acids. V lost 0 bases to trimming and J lost 3 bases; unmatched junction nucleotides: 18. Germline V lookup: CDR1 SGHRS, CDR2 YFSETQ. The CDR3 loop reads CASSLASQGQISGRGNTIYF. The CDR3 nucleotides read TGCGCCAGCAGCTTGGCTAGTCAGGGACAGATTTCTGGTCGTGGAAACACCATATATTTT.

The CDR3 DNA is TGTGCCAGCAGGTCTTCATGGGGGGACACCGGGGAGCTGTTTTTT. Its protein product is CASRSSWGDTGELFF. J is TRBJ2-2 and V is TRBV5-5; maybe TRBD2 (6 bases). The germline CDR1 and CDR2 sequences are SGHKS and YYEKEE (reference sequence). The CDR3 is 15 residues long. Deletions cut 5 bases from V and 3 bases from J, with 14 bases between.

The chain carries TRBV6-2 or TRBV6-3 and TRBJ2-1; 13 bases line up with TRBD2. V trimming: 2 bases; J trimming: 10 bases; junction bases outside the gene matches: 8. The CDR3 sequence is 16 residues long. Germline V gene sequence: CDR1 MNHEY, CDR2 SVGEGT. DNA of the CDR3: TGTGCCAGCAGTTACCCCACTAGCGGGAGGGAATGGGAGCAGTTCTTC. Its protein is CASSYPTSGREWEQFF.

The V call is TRBV11-1, the J call TRBJ2-1, with D possibly matching TRBD2 (5 bases). The V end was cut by 3 bases, the J end by 3 bases, with 6 bases between. Germline CDR1 reads SGHAT; CDR2 reads FQDESV (reference sequence). The CDR3 totals 13 residues. Written as DNA, the CDR3 is TGTGCCAGCAGCTTGGGAGACTACAATGAGCAGTTCTTC. Translated, it gives CASSLGDYNEQFF.

V gene TRBV28 combines with J gene TRBJ1-3; the D is unclear. Trimming stripped 11 bases from V and 4 bases from J, with 12 bases between. Germline-derived CDR1 and CDR2 are MDHEN and SYDVKM. The CDR3 length is 12 residues. The CDR3 coding sequence is TGTGCCCCTCCGGGGAACGGAAACACCATATATTTT. Translating gives CAPPGNGNTIYF.

This clone showed up just once. The CDR3 DNA reads as TGTGCTAGTGGTTTGACCACTAGCAAGGGCCACAATGAGCAGTTCTTC. The encoded protein is CASGLTTSKGHNEQFF. V usage is TRBV12-5 and J usage is TRBJ2-1, with D perhaps matching TRBD2 (6 bases). Trimming removed 2 bases at V and 5 bases at J, with 16 bases between. The CDR3 is 16 amino acids. Per germline, CDR1 LGHNT and CDR2 FRNRAP.

This clone was counted a few times. This chain joins TRBV5-5 and TRBJ2-1, with TRBD1 matching over 8 bases. CDR3 length equals 16 residues. Germline values: CDR1 SGHKS, CDR2 YYEKEE (reference sequence). Trimming cost V 4 bases and J 5 bases; bases outside gene matches: 11. CDR3 in DNA: TGTGCCAGCAGCAGGTGGGGACAGGCGGAGAACAATGAGCAGTTCTTC. Translated: CASSRWGQAENNEQFF.

This chain uses TRBV7-2 with TRBJ1-2, with a possible D match to TRBD1 (5 bases). This CDR3 has 16 residues. V was pared by 2 bases and J by 0 bases, with 13 bases between. CDR1 is SGHTA and CDR2 is FQGNSA in the germline V gene. For the CDR3, the DNA is TGTGCCAGCAGCTTAAAGTCCGGGGGTTCTAACTATGGCTACACCTTC. It encodes CASSLKSGGSNYGYTF.

The gene calls are TRBV11-2 and TRBJ2-7, with 12 bases lining up with TRBD1. CDR1 and CDR2 (germline): SGHAT, FQNNGV. The CDR3 covers 16 residues. Germline trimming cut 3 bases from V and 3 bases from J; bases unmatched to any gene: 6. For the CDR3, the DNA is TGTGCCAGCAGCTTGGGACAGGGGGCTTCCATCTACGAGCAGTACTTC. Amino acids: CASSLGQGASIYEQYF. The full variable domain, rest sourced from reference TRBV11-2 and TRBJ2-7, is EAGVAQSPRYKIIEKRQSVAFWCNPISGHATLYWYQQILGQGPKLLIQFQNNGVVDDSQLPKDRFSAERLKGVDSTLKIQPAKLEDSAVYLCASSLGQGASIYEQYFGPGTRLTVT.

The chain couples TRBV12-3 or TRBV12-4 to TRBJ2-5; TRBD2 matches 7 bases. V shed 3 bases, J shed 11 bases, and the junction held 6 bases outside the gene matches. The CDR3 consists of 12 residues. CDR3 loop: CASSFGTSAQYF. The CDR3 bases are TGTGCCAGCAGTTTCGGCACTAGCGCTCAGTACTTC.